These 30 T cell receptor beta chains were sequenced from one sample in a study of T cell clonality in common variable immunodeficiency. Generated by immunoSEQ multiplex PCR, the TCRdb table keeps only in-frame clones and is missing some. Recorded here are approximately 40,000 clones, with no singletons, and the ten leading clones hold around 9.3%. Sequenced sample: peripheral blood mononuclear cells. These receptors were collected from a person aged 18 to 70 in good health.

This clone has ten or more counts. The read ends 3 residues before the CDR3 terminus; that terminus is restored from the germline J gene. The chain couples TRBV6-2 or TRBV6-3 to TRBJ2-1; no reliable D call. CDR3 length: 16 residues. Germline-derived CDR1 and CDR2 are MNHEY and SVGEGT. V shed 3 bases and J shed 2 bases, with 14 bases lying between them. CDR3 DNA (partial): TGTGCCAGCAGTTATCAAATCCTAGTTCCCTACAATGAG. As protein: CASSYQILVPYNE. The full CDR3 sequence reads CASSYQILVPYNEQFF.

This clone has at least ten counts. Read coverage stops 3 residues before the CDR3 terminus; the germline J gene supplies the remainder. The chain is built from TRBV6-1 and TRBJ1-2, with TRBD1 identical over 7 bases. Germline V gene sequence: CDR1 MNHNS, CDR2 SASEGT. With 1 base clipped from V and 4 bases from J, the junction kept 6 bases outside the gene matches. This CDR3 has 15 amino acids. CDR3 DNA, as far as it was read: TGTGCCAGCAGTGAAGGCAGGGGGGATGTCTATGGC. Amino acid sequence: CASSEGRGDVYG. The full CDR3 sequence reads CASSEGRGDVYGYTF.

This clone was detected many times. Read sequence stops 3 residues before the CDR3 end, and the germline J gene provides the missing end. The chain employs TRBV9 and TRBJ2-7, with D maybe TRBD1 (5 bases). Trimming removed 0 bases from V and 2 bases from J, with 12 bases in between. The length of the CDR3 is 15 residues. The germline V gene has CDR1 SGDLS and CDR2 YYNGEE. The CDR3 here is CASSVAPGQTYEQYF. The covered CDR3 bases are TGTGCCAGCAGCGTAGCCCCCGGACAAACCTACGAG.

There are many counts of this clone. The read is 3 residues too short to cover the CDR3 end, so that end is filled in from the germline J gene. The chain joins TRBV7-9 to TRBJ1-2, with D possibly matching TRBD1 (6 bases). Per germline, CDR1 SEHNR and CDR2 FQNEAQ (reference sequence). Trimming cost V 0 bases and J 6 bases, with 8 bases left between them. The CDR3 extends over 13 amino acids. The part of the CDR3 DNA that was read is TGTGCCAGCAGCTTAGCAGGGGGAGATGGC. Protein product: CASSLAGGDG. The entire CDR3 protein reads CASSLAGGDGYTF.

Many counts were recorded for this clone. The CDR3 end falls 3 residues outside the read, so it is completed with the germline J gene. The rearrangement uses TRBV5-6 and TRBJ2-1; 11 nucleotides line up with TRBD2. Per germline, CDR1 SGHDT and CDR2 YYEEEE. This CDR3 is built from 15 residues. V lost 4 bases and J lost 9; bases outside the gene matches: 9. The chain's CDR3 is CASSRTSGFGAEQFF. CDR3 DNA, as far as it was read: TGTGCCAGCAGCCGGACTAGCGGGTTTGGGGCTGAG.

This clone is medium-sized within its sample. Coverage ceases 3 residues before the CDR3 finishes, and the germline J gene fills in the end. Other DNA sequences in the sample encode the same CDR3. The chain is built from TRBV12-3 or TRBV12-4 and TRBJ1-4; D gene uncertain. The V gene lost 2 bases and the J gene lost 8 bases, with 9 bases spanning the gap. The CDR3 spans 13 residues. CDR3 bases read: TGTGCCAGCAGTTTATATCGGGGAGAAAAA. Its translation: CASSLYRGEK. The full CDR3 is CASSLYRGEKLFF.

This clone was seen at least ten times. Read coverage stops 3 residues before the CDR3 terminus; the germline J gene supplies the remainder. The chain uses TRBV5-1 and TRBJ2-6; the match to TRBD2 covers 16 bases. In germline, CDR1 is SGHRS, CDR2 YFSETQ. Trimming removed 4 bases from V and 3 bases from J; junction bases left unmatched: 4. The CDR3 is 18 residues long. The CDR3 protein is CASSTGTSGRGGANVLTF. The sequenced part of the CDR3 DNA is TGCGCCAGCAGCACCGGGACTAGCGGGAGGGGTGGGGCCAACGTC.

Ten or more counts support this clone. Read coverage stops 3 residues before the CDR3 terminus; the germline J gene supplies the remainder. In the same sample, other DNA sequences code for this CDR3. The chain uses TRBV20-1 and TRBJ1-5; a weak D match, TRBD1 (5 bases). Trimming shortened V by 1 base and J by 7 bases, and 14 bases separated the two germline ends. The CDR3 loop spans 14 amino acids. Germline values: CDR1 DFQATT, CDR2 SNEGSKA (reference sequence). The sequenced part of the CDR3 DNA is TGCAGTGCTAGAGGTCAGGGAGGAGGACAGCCC. As protein: CSARGQGGGQP. The whole CDR3 protein is CSARGQGGGQPQHF.

This clone was seen repeatedly, ten times or more. The sequence runs out 3 residues before the end of the CDR3; the remainder is reconstructed from the germline J gene. V gene TRBV6-1 combines with J gene TRBJ2-5; D perhaps matches TRBD2 (6 bases). V shed 3 bases and J shed 7 bases, with 18 bases lying between them. This CDR3 spans 15 amino acids. Germline V lookup: CDR1 MNHNS, CDR2 SASEGT. The sequenced CDR3 bases are TGTGCCAGCAGTGACGCCACGTTGGGGGGAGGGACC. Translating gives CASSDATLGGGT. In full, the CDR3 reads CASSDATLGGGTQYF.

This clone was seen many times. The observed sequence ends 3 residues before the CDR3 terminus, with the missing tail filled in from the germline J gene. The V call is TRBV2, the J call TRBJ2-5, with 8 bases aligning to TRBD2. Germline trimming cut 2 bases from V and 5 bases from J; bases unmatched to any gene: 7. CDR3 length: 15 residues. Germline V CDR1 and CDR2: SNHLY, FYNNEI. The CDR3 DNA, read in part, is TGTGCCAGCAGTGAACATGGGACTAGTGTGGAGACC. Translation gives CASSEHGTSVET. The CDR3, in full, reads CASSEHGTSVETQYF.

Many counts were recorded for this clone. The CDR3 is cut off 3 residues early in the read; its end comes from the germline J gene. The chain is built from TRBV5-1 and TRBJ1-1; perhaps TRBD1 as D (5 bases). Looked up from germline, CDR1 is SGHRS and CDR2 is YFSETQ. Trimming cost V 5 bases and J 1 base, with 15 bases left between them. The CDR3 is made up of 15 amino acids. The covered CDR3 bases are TGCGCCAGCAGGAACCCAGGGAAATCGAACACTGAA. Translated: CASRNPGKSNTE. The entire CDR3 protein is CASRNPGKSNTEAFF.

This clone was recorded at least ten times. The CDR3 end falls 3 residues outside the read, so it is completed with the germline J gene. The V and J genes are TRBV19 and TRBJ2-7, with D perhaps TRBD1 (5 bases). Germline V lookup: CDR1 LNHDA, CDR2 SQIVND (reference sequence). The CDR3 is 15 residues long. The V end lost 3 bases, the J end lost 2 bases, and 14 bases lay between the germline ends. The sequenced CDR3 bases are TGTGCCAGTAGTATCTATACAGACAGCCCCTACGAG. Amino acid sequence: CASSIYTDSPYE. The CDR3 reads in full as CASSIYTDSPYEQYF.

There are many counts of this clone. The sequence runs out 3 residues before the end of the CDR3; the remainder is reconstructed from the germline J gene. V is TRBV7-3 and J is TRBJ2-2, with D possibly being TRBD2 (6 bases). The CDR3 loop spans 13 amino acids. Germline V gene sequence: CDR1 SGHTA, CDR2 FQGTGA. V lost 5 bases to trimming and J lost 5 bases, with 9 bases between them. The CDR3 bases that were read are TGTGCCAGCAGCAAGCTAGCGACCGGGGAG. Residues: CASSKLATGE. The whole CDR3 protein reads CASSKLATGELFF.

This clone was seen repeatedly, ten times or more. The read is 3 residues too short to cover the CDR3 end, so that end is filled in from the germline J gene. The chain carries TRBV2 and TRBJ2-7; TRBD1 agrees at 8 bases. Germline V gene lookup returns CDR1 SNHLY and CDR2 FYNNEI. The length of the CDR3 is 14 residues. V shed 6 bases and J 4 bases; nucleotides not matched to a gene: 8. CDR3 region: CASSRDRSTYEQYF. The sequenced CDR3 bases are TGTGCCAGCAGCCGGGACAGGAGCACTTACGAG.

This clone was detected many times. Sequencing ends 3 residues short of the CDR3 end; the germline J gene provides the rest. The chain combines TRBV4-1 with TRBJ2-1; TRBD2 aligns across 10 bases. Germline V CDR1 and CDR2: MGHRA, YSYEKL. This CDR3 comprises 14 residues. V shed 5 bases, J shed 7 bases, and the junction held 5 bases outside the gene matches. This chain's CDR3 is CASSFLAGENEQFF. CDR3 DNA (partial): TGCGCCAGCAGCTTTCTAGCGGGGGAGAATGAG.

This clone has a handful of counts. The sequence runs out 3 residues before the end of the CDR3; the remainder is reconstructed from the germline J gene. V is TRBV30 and J is TRBJ1-6; possibly TRBD1 for D (5 bases). V was clipped by 2 bases and J by 7 bases, with 15 bases between them. CDR3 size: 15 residues. Germline V gene lookup returns CDR1 GTSNPN and CDR2 SVGIG (reference sequence). The covered CDR3 bases are TGTGCCTGGAGTTTCCTTCAGGGCTACAATTCACCC. This encodes CAWSFLQGYNSP. The entire CDR3 protein reads CAWSFLQGYNSPLHF.

In this sample, this clone turned up many times. The read falls 3 residues short of the CDR3 end, and the missing part is taken from the germline J gene. V and J are TRBV6-2 or TRBV6-3 and TRBJ2-1; 10 bases match TRBD1. After removal of 5 bases from V and 4 bases from J, the junction contained 5 bases not matched to a gene. This CDR3 has 15 residues. Germline V gene data show CDR1 as MNHEY and CDR2 as SVGEGT. CDR3 protein: CASSGRGQGYNEQFF. Incomplete CDR3 DNA: TGTGCCAGCAGTGGACGGGGACAGGGGTACAATGAG.

This clone was recorded at least ten times. An end of the junction differs from the germline gene, which may be a read error. The read stops 3 residues short of the end of the CDR3; the missing end is completed from the germline J gene. The J gene is TRBJ1-2, the V gene TRBV4-2; 9 bases are shared with TRBD1. The CDR3 loop spans 15 amino acids. Germline V lookup: CDR1 LGHNA, CDR2 YNFKEQ. CDR3 bases read: TGCGCCAGCAGCCAGAACAGGGGGCGCAACTATGGC. Translated, it gives CASSQNRGRNYG. The complete CDR3 protein is CASSQNRGRNYGYTF.

There are many counts of this clone. The read ends 3 residues before the CDR3 terminus; that terminus is restored from the germline J gene. The chain employs TRBV5-1 and TRBJ1-4; TRBD1 might be the D (6 bases). Germline values: CDR1 SGHRS, CDR2 YFSETQ. The CDR3 has 15 amino acids. V lost 0 bases, J lost 7 bases, and 13 bases lay in between. The covered CDR3 bases are TGCGCCAGCAGCTTGGGGGAGGGACACAGTGAAAAA. This translates into CASSLGEGHSEK. The complete CDR3 protein is CASSLGEGHSEKLFF.

This clone was counted at least ten times. The CDR3 goes on 3 residues after the read ends, and that part is filled in from the germline J gene. This rearrangement joins TRBV7-9 to TRBJ1-2; 8 bases align to TRBD1. In germline, CDR1 is SEHNR, CDR2 FQNEAQ (reference sequence). The CDR3 is 13 amino acids. The CDR3 loop is CASSARGQWGYTF. Incomplete CDR3 DNA: TGTGCCAGCAGCGCCAGGGGGCAGTGGGGC.

This clone was seen more than once but under ten times. The read falls 3 residues short of the CDR3 end, and the missing part is taken from the germline J gene. V gene TRBV2 combines with J gene TRBJ2-7, with D possibly TRBD1 on 5 matching bases. The CDR3 covers 12 residues. CDR1 SNHLY and CDR2 FYNNEI come from the germline V gene. V was trimmed by 10 bases and J by 2 bases, leaving 12 bases between them. The covered CDR3 bases are TGTGCCACAGGGCAGCCACCCTACGAG. Residues: CATGQPPYE. The CDR3, in full, reads CATGQPPYEQYF.

This clone was seen many times. The CDR3 goes on 3 residues after the read ends, and that part is filled in from the germline J gene. The chain carries TRBV10-3 and TRBJ1-1, with TRBD1 matching 7 bases. This CDR3 spans 13 amino acids. The germline V gene encodes CDR1 ENHRY and CDR2 SYGVKD. The CDR3 sequence is CAISGPDRIEAFF. CDR3 DNA, as far as it was read: TGTGCCATCAGTGGCCCGGACAGGATAGAA.

This clone was detected many times. From the germline J gene comes the end of the CDR3, since the read stops 3 residues before it. V is TRBV20-1 and J is TRBJ2-1; 15 bases agree with TRBD2. Germline V gene data show CDR1 as DFQATT and CDR2 as SNEGSKA (reference sequence). V trimming: 5 bases; J trimming: 7 bases; junction bases outside the gene matches: 3. This CDR3 comprises 14 residues. The sequenced CDR3 bases are TGCAGTGCTGTGGGGACTAGCGGGAGGAATGAG. It codes for CSAVGTSGRNE. The whole CDR3 sequence reads CSAVGTSGRNEQFF.

This clone was recorded many times. This CDR3 reads CSARDLLGGCNEQFF. CDR3 DNA, as far as it was read: TGCAGTGCTAGAGATTTACTAGGGGGTTGCAATGAG. This chain links TRBV20-1 with TRBJ2-1; tentatively, D is TRBD1 (6 bases). The read ends 3 residues shy of where the CDR3 ends; the end is completed using the germline J gene. The CDR3 is 15 residues long. Germline values: CDR1 DFQATT, CDR2 SNEGSKA (reference sequence). The germline V and J ends were trimmed by 0 bases and 6 bases, with 15 bases remaining between them.

This clone appeared many times. The missing CDR3 end, 3 residues past where the read stops, is filled in from the germline J gene. This chain uses TRBV15 with TRBJ1-2; D gene uncertain. Germline CDR1 reads LNHNV; CDR2 reads YYDKDF (reference sequence). Trimming shortened V by 2 bases and J by 0 bases, and 4 bases separated the two germline ends. This CDR3 contains 13 residues. CDR3 in amino acids: CATSRSANYGYTF. CDR3 DNA (partial): TGTGCCACCAGCAGATCGGCTAACTATGGC.

This clone was detected only a few times. The sequence runs out 3 residues before the end of the CDR3; the remainder is reconstructed from the germline J gene. The chain has TRBV11-2 and TRBJ2-7, with 8 positions matching TRBD1. With V trimmed by 7 bases and J by 1 base, 9 bases remained unmatched. There are 15 residues in the CDR3. Looked up from germline, CDR1 is SGHAT and CDR2 is FQNNGV. The DNA read from the CDR3 is TGTGCCAGCATCAAAGAGGGGACAGGATCCTACGAG. It encodes CASIKEGTGSYE. The full-length CDR3 reads as CASIKEGTGSYEQYF.

This clone was picked up many times. The CDR3 here is CASRGTSWGEQFF. CDR3 bases read: TGTGCCAGCAGGGGGACTAGCTGGGGTGAG. This sequence joins TRBV2 and TRBJ2-1, with 9 bases matching TRBD2. The sequence runs out 3 residues before the end of the CDR3; the remainder is reconstructed from the germline J gene. The V gene end was trimmed by 6 bases and the J gene end by 9 bases; junction bases not matched to a gene: 6. The CDR3 is made up of 13 amino acids. Germline assignment: CDR1 SNHLY and CDR2 FYNNEI.

This clone was counted many times. With the read ending 3 residues before the CDR3 end, the germline J gene is used to fill in that end. This chain joins TRBV18 and TRBJ1-4, with no clear D. The V gene lost 2 bases and the J gene lost 4 bases, with 14 bases spanning the gap. This CDR3 is 16 amino acids long. Germline V CDR1 and CDR2: KGHSH, LQKENI. The covered CDR3 bases are TGTGCCAGCTCACCAACGGTCCAGGTGATTAATGAAAAA. Its protein product is CASSPTVQVINEK. The whole CDR3 is CASSPTVQVINEKLFF.

This clone was counted at least ten times. Sequencing ends 3 residues short of the CDR3 end; the germline J gene provides the rest. J is TRBJ2-1 and V is TRBV6-2 or TRBV6-3, with a tentative D call TRBD2 (7 bases). Trimming pared 6 bases from V and 8 bases from J, leaving 14 bases between. The CDR3 has 13 amino acids. The germline gives CDR1 MNHEY, CDR2 SVGEGT. The CDR3 here is CASSAGGHYEQFF. The CDR3 DNA, read in part, is TGTGCCAGCAGCGCCGGGGGGCATTATGAG.

This clone was seen repeatedly, ten times or more. Coverage ceases 3 residues before the CDR3 finishes, and the germline J gene fills in the end. The genes are TRBV6-2 or TRBV6-3 and TRBJ1-1; tentatively, D is TRBD1 (5 bases). The germline V and J ends were trimmed by 6 bases and 0 bases, with 8 bases remaining between them. CDR1 is MNHEY and CDR2 is SVGEGT in the germline V gene. The CDR3 has 13 residues. Partial CDR3 DNA: TGTGCCAGCAGGCAGGGCATGAACACTGAA. Translated: CASRQGMNTE. The whole CDR3 protein is CASRQGMNTEAFF.